The 23 T cell receptor beta chains given below trace back to one sample, sequenced in a study of blood T cell repertoires in COVID-19. Here immunoSEQ multiplex PCR was the method, and the copy in TCRdb shows in-frame clones only, minus some. The sample consists of roughly 67,000 clones, roughly 90% of them appearing once. The sequenced sample was peripheral blood. These receptors were taken from a woman between 55 and 75 years old with acute or convalescent COVID-19.

The chain links TRBV6-5 to TRBJ1-2; 10 positions agree with TRBD1. J lost 10 bases, V lost 2 bases, and 4 bases had no gene match. Germline V gives CDR1 MNHEY, CDR2 SVGAGI. The CDR3 consists of 13 residues. CDR3 region: CASSYRDRGVYTF. DNA for the CDR3: TGTGCCAGCAGTTACCGGGACAGGGGAGTCTACACCTTC.

This chain joins TRBV6-5 and TRBJ1-4, with 11 positions matching TRBD1. Germline V gene lookup returns CDR1 MNHEY and CDR2 SVGAGI. There are 14 residues in the CDR3. J gave up 6 bases and V 5 bases, and 2 bases lay outside the gene matches. CDR3 residues: CASSRTGGDEKLFF. For the CDR3, the DNA is TGTGCCAGCAGTAGGACAGGGGGCGATGAAAAACTGTTTTTT.

This chain links TRBV2 with TRBJ1-4, with 7 positions matching TRBD1. Trimming took 6 bases from V and 5 from J; bases not matched to a gene: 6. Germline loops: CDR1 SNHLY, CDR2 FYNNEI. The CDR3 is made up of 14 amino acids. The CDR3 sequence: CASRMTGRNEKLFF. In DNA, the CDR3 is TGTGCCAGCAGGATGACAGGGAGAAATGAAAAACTGTTTTTT.

The CDR3 nucleotides are TGTGCCAGCAGAAACTCGGGACTAGGCTACAATGAGCAGTTCTTC. Its protein is CASRNSGLGYNEQFF. This sequence joins TRBV6-5 and TRBJ2-1; TRBD2 agrees at 8 bases. CDR1 MNHEY and CDR2 SVGAGI come from the germline V gene. The CDR3 extends over 15 amino acids. Trimming cost V 6 bases and J 3 bases; bases outside gene matches: 7.

For the CDR3, the DNA is TGTGCCAGCAGCTTAGCCGCAGGGGCCGAGCAGTACGTC. Translation gives CASSLAAGAEQYV. The chain couples TRBV13 to TRBJ2-7; a weak D match, TRBD1 (6 bases). V was shortened by 1 base and J by 6 bases, with 10 bases between the two germline ends. The CDR3 spans 13 residues. Germline V lookup: CDR1 PRHDT, CDR2 FYEKMQ (reference sequence).

The rearrangement links TRBV11-2 to TRBJ1-1, with D perhaps TRBD1 (5 bases). V dropped 1 base and J dropped 2 bases, with 8 bases sitting between them. CDR1 SGHAT and CDR2 FQNNGV come from the germline V gene. The CDR3 has 14 amino acids. The CDR3 DNA follows: TGTGCCAGCAGCTTAGGGGGGGTAAACACTGAAGCTTTCTTT. Translation: CASSLGGVNTEAFF.

The chain joins TRBV28 to TRBJ2-7; 7 bases line up with TRBD2. CDR1 is MDHEN and CDR2 is SYDVKM in the germline V gene. With 2 bases clipped from V and 3 bases from J, the junction kept 4 bases outside the gene matches. The CDR3 sequence is 14 residues long. CDR3 DNA: TGTGCCAGCAGTTTAGCGGGGGACCTCTACGAGCAGTACGTC. Its translation is CASSLAGDLYEQYV.

V and J are TRBV7-9 and TRBJ1-1; no clear D. Germline V CDR1 and CDR2: SEHNR, FQNEAQ (reference sequence). The CDR3 runs 14 residues. The V end was cut by 2 bases, the J end by 8 bases, with 15 bases between. As DNA, the CDR3 is TGTGCCAGCAGCTTAATTAGGGTGGCGGGCGAAGCTTTCTTT. Residues: CASSLIRVAGEAFF.

The chain is built from TRBV6-5 and TRBJ1-5; D not certain. This CDR3 spans 13 amino acids. CDR1 is MNHEY and CDR2 is SVGAGI in the germline V gene. V was shortened by 9 bases and J by 3 bases, with 12 bases between the two germline ends. DNA for the CDR3: TGTGCCAGGTCTTCGGGGATCAATCAGCCCCAGCATTTT. Translated, it gives CARSSGINQPQHF.

Here the CDR3 DNA reads TGTGCCAGCAGCCCGGGACTATCAAACACCGGGGAGCTGTTTTTT. Protein product: CASSPGLSNTGELFF. The chain carries TRBV3-1 (or the pseudogene TRBV3-2) and TRBJ2-2; 7 nucleotides match TRBD2. Losses at the gene ends were 4 bases for V and 2 bases for J; bases not matched to a gene: 4. From germline, CDR1 is LGHDT and CDR2 YNNKEL (reference sequence). This CDR3 is 15 amino acids long.

The rearrangement links TRBV7-9 to TRBJ2-1; 9 bases agree with TRBD1. CDR1 SEHNR and CDR2 FQNEAQ come from the germline V gene (reference sequence). The CDR3 runs to 15 residues. Germline trimming cut 2 bases from V and 3 bases from J; bases unmatched to any gene: 2. The CDR3 DNA reads as TGTGCCAGCAGCTTACGACAGGGGGTCTACAATGAGCAGTTCTTC. Its protein is CASSLRQGVYNEQFF.

This clone was observed once. The CDR3 DNA reads TGTGCCACCAGTGAAGGGACAGGGGTCCGAGGGGCCAACGTCCTGACTTTC. Amino acid sequence: CATSEGTGVRGANVLTF. The chain couples TRBV24-1 to TRBJ2-6; 10 bases are shared with TRBD1. CDR1 KGHDR and CDR2 SFDVKD come from the germline V gene. J gave up 4 bases and V 4 bases, and 6 bases lay outside the gene matches. This CDR3 contains 17 residues.

The chain has TRBV3-1 (or the pseudogene TRBV3-2) and TRBJ1-2, with D unclear. V was shortened by 1 base and J by 4 bases, with 7 bases between the two germline ends. This CDR3 is 13 amino acids long. CDR1 and CDR2 from the germline V gene are LGHDT and YNNKEL (reference sequence). The CDR3 region is CASSQVGTYGYTF. CDR3 coding DNA: TGTGCCAGCAGCCAAGTTGGCACCTATGGCTACACCTTC.

This chain joins TRBV6-5 and TRBJ2-1, with 8 bases fitting TRBD1. The CDR3 length is 15 residues. The V and J ends lost 5 bases and 4 bases, in that order; junction bases with no gene match: 7. Germline V gene lookup returns CDR1 MNHEY and CDR2 SVGAGI. Here the CDR3 reads CASSPGTGIYNEQFF. The DNA for the CDR3 is TGTGCCAGCAGTCCCGGGACAGGAATTTACAATGAGCAGTTCTTC.

This clone appeared once. This chain joins TRBV7-2 and TRBJ2-3; the match to TRBD2 covers 14 bases. The CDR3 covers 16 residues. Germline CDR1 is SGHTA and CDR2 is FQGNSA. The V and J ends lost 4 bases and 3 bases, in that order; junction bases with no gene match: 3. The CDR3, as DNA: TGTGCCAGCAGCTCCCGGACTAGCGGGGGGACAGATACGCAGTATTTT. This sequence encodes CASSSRTSGGTDTQYF.

This clone was seen once. The gene calls are TRBV5-1 and TRBJ2-7; possible D gene TRBD2, 5 bases. The V end lost 4 bases, the J end lost 5 bases, and 16 bases lay between the germline ends. The CDR3 is 14 amino acids. CDR1 SGHRS and CDR2 YFSETQ come from the germline V gene. The CDR3 bases are TGCGCCAGCAGCCTCGGCGCGGGTATAGACGAGCAGTACGTC. Encoded protein: CASSLGAGIDEQYV.

The chain couples TRBV24-1 to TRBJ1-2; D is uncertain. The CDR3 totals 14 residues. With 3 bases removed from V and 2 bases from J, the gap between germline ends came to 9 bases. Germline V CDR1 and CDR2: KGHDR, SFDVKD. CDR3 nucleotide sequence: TGTGCCACCAGTGATCCCGGTCGAAACTATGGCTACACCTTC. Translating it yields CATSDPGRNYGYTF.

The gene calls are TRBV9 and TRBJ2-1, with D possibly TRBD2 on 6 matching bases. The CDR3 is made up of 16 amino acids. With 4 bases removed from V and 4 bases from J, the gap between germline ends came to 18 bases. Germline CDR1 reads SGDLS; CDR2 reads YYNGEE. The CDR3 nucleotides read TGTGCCAGCAGCCCGCGGGGTAGCGGCGGGTACAATGAGCAGTTCTTC. Amino acid sequence: CASSPRGSGGYNEQFF.

V is TRBV6-2 or TRBV6-3 and J is TRBJ2-5; unclear D gene. Germline-derived CDR1 and CDR2 are MNHEY and SVGEGT. The CDR3 length is 13 residues. V dropped 2 bases and J dropped 7 bases, with 11 bases sitting between them. CDR3 protein: CASSYEGRVTQYF. The CDR3 coding sequence is TGTGCCAGCAGTTACGAAGGCCGGGTGACCCAGTACTTC.

CDR3 protein: CASSQRTGALYGYTF. The CDR3 DNA follows: TGTGCCAGCAGCCAGAGGACAGGCGCTCTTTATGGCTACACCTTC. V is TRBV14 and J is TRBJ1-2, with 7 bases identical to TRBD1. V lost 3 bases, J lost 5 bases, and 9 bases stayed unmatched. Germline V CDR1 and CDR2: SGHDN, FVKESK. This CDR3 spans 15 amino acids.

V is TRBV5-5 and J is TRBJ1-1; D possibly corresponds to TRBD1 (5 bases). Germline lookup yields CDR1 SGHKS and CDR2 YYEKEE (reference sequence). V gave up 2 bases and J gave up 1 base, with 9 bases separating them. The CDR3 spans 14 residues. The CDR3 is CASSLPGGNTEAFF. The CDR3 nucleotides read TGTGCCAGCAGCTTACCGGGGGGGAACACTGAAGCTTTCTTT.

The V gene is TRBV28, the J gene TRBJ2-5; D perhaps matches TRBD2 (5 bases). CDR1 is MDHEN and CDR2 is SYDVKM in the germline V gene. The germline V and J ends were trimmed by 7 bases and 1 base, with 16 bases remaining between them. The CDR3 contains 15 residues. The CDR3 region is CASNLPRGLQETQYF. In DNA, the CDR3 is TGTGCCAGCAACCTTCCCCGAGGGCTCCAAGAGACCCAGTACTTC.

The rearrangement links TRBV28 to TRBJ1-2; TRBD1 might be the D (5 bases). The V gene lost 6 bases and the J gene lost 0 bases, with 5 bases spanning the gap. This CDR3 has 12 amino acids. Looked up from germline, CDR1 is MDHEN and CDR2 is SYDVKM. This chain's CDR3 is CASRDTNYGYTF. The CDR3 nucleotides are TGTGCCAGCAGGGACACTAACTATGGCTACACCTTC.